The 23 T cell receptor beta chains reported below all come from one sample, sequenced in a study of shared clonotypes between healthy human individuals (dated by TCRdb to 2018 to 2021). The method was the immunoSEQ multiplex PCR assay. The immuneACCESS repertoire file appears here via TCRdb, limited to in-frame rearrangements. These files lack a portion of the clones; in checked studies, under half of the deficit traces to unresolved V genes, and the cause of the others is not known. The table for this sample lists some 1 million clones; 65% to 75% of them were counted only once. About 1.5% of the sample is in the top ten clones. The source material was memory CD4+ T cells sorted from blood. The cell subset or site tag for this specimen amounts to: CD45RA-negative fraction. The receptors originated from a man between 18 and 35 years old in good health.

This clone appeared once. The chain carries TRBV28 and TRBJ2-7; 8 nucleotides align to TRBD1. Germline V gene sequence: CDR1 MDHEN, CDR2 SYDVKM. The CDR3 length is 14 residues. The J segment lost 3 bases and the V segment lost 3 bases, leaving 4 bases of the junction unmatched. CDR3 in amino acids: CASSFPGQVYEQYF. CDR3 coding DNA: TGTGCCAGCAGTTTCCCGGGACAGGTCTACGAGCAGTACTTC. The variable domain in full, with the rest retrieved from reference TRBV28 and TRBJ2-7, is DVKVTQSSRYLVKRTGEKVFLECVQDMDHENMFWYRQDPGLGLRLIYFSYDVKMKEKGDIPEGYSVSREKKERFSLILESASTNQTSMYLCASSFPGQVYEQYFGPGTRLTVT.

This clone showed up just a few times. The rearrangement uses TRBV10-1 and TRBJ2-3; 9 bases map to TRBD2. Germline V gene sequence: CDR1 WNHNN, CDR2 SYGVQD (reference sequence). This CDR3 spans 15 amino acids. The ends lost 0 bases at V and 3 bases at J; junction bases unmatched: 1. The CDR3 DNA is TGCGCCAGCAGTGAGTCGGCGGGAGGGACAGATACGCAGTATTTT. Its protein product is CASSESAGGTDTQYF.

The CDR3 here is CASSFQGPLNSPLHF. CDR3 nucleotides: TGTGCCAGCAGCTTTCAGGGGCCCCTCAATTCACCCCTCCACTTT. The chain is built from TRBV5-4 and TRBJ1-6; a possible D gene is TRBD1 (6 bases). The CDR3 covers 15 residues. CDR1 and CDR2 (germline): SGHNT, YYREEE (reference sequence). With 2 bases removed from V and 7 bases from J, the gap between germline ends came to 13 bases. Using reference TRBV5-4 and TRBJ1-6 for the parts outside the CDR3, the full variable domain is ETGVTQSPTHLIKTRGQQVTLRCSSQSGHNTVSWYQQALGQGPQFIFQYYREEENGRGNFPPRFSGLQFPNYSSELNVNALELDDSALYLCASSFQGPLNSPLHFGNGTRLTVT.

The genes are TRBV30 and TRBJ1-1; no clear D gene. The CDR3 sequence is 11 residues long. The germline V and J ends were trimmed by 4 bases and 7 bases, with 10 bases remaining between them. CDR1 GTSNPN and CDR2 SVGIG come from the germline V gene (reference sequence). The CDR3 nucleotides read TGTGCCTGGACCCGAACGGATGAAGCTTTCTTT. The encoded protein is CAWTRTDEAFF.

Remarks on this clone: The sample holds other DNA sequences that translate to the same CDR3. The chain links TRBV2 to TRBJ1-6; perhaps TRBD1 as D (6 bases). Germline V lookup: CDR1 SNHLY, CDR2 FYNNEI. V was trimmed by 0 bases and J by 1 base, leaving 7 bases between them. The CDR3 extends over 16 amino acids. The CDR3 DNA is TGTGCCAGCAGTGAAGCCAGGGGATCCTATAATTCACCCCTCCACTTT. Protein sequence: CASSEARGSYNSPLHF.

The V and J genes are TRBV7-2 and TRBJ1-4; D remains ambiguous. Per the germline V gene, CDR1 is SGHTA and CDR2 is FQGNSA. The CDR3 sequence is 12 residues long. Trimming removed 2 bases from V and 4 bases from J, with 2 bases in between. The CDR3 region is CASSLHNEKLFF. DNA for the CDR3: TGTGCCAGCAGCTTACATAATGAAAAACTGTTTTTT.

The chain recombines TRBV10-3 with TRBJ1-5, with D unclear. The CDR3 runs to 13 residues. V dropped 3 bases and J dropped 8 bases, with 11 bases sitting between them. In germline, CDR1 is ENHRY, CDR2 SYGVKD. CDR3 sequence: CAISETYREPQHF. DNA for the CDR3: TGTGCCATCAGTGAAACATATCGGGAGCCCCAGCATTTT.

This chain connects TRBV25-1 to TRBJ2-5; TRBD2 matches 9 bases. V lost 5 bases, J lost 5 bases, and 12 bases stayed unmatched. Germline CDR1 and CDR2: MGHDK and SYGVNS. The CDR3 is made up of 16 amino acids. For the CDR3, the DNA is TGTGCCAGCAGTAGGCTAGCGGGGTCTGGAGAGGAGACCCAGTACTTC. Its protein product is CASSRLAGSGEETQYF.

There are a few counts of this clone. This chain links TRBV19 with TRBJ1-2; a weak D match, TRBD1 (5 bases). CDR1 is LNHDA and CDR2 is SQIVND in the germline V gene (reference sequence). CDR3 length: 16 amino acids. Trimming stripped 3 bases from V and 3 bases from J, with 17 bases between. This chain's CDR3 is CASSIVSGRQDYGYTF. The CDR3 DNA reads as TGTGCCAGTAGTATTGTCTCGGGACGGCAAGACTATGGCTACACCTTC.

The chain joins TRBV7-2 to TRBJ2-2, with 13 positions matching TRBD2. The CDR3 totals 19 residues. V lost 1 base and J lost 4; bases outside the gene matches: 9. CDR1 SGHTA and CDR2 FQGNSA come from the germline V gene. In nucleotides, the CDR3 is TGTGCCAGCAGCTTAGTACCGGTACTAGCGGGAGGGATCACCGGGGAGCTGTTTTTT. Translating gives CASSLVPVLAGGITGELFF. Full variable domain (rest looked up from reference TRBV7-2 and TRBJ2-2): GAGVSQSPSNKVTEKGKDVELRCDPISGHTALYWYRQSLGQGLEFLIYFQGNSAPDKSGLPSDRFSAERTGGSVSTLTIQRTQQEDSAVYLCASSLVPVLAGGITGELFFGEGSRLTVL.

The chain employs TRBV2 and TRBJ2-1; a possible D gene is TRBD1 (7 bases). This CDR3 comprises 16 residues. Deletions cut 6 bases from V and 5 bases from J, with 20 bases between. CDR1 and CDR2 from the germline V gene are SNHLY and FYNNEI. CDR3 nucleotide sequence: TGTGCCAGCAGGCTGCCGACGGGGGACAGCAACAATGAGCAGTTCTTC. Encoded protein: CASRLPTGDSNNEQFF. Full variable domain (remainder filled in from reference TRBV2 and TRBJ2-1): EPEVTQTPSHQVTQMGQEVILRCVPISNHLYFYWYRQILGQKVEFLVSFYNNEISEKSEIFDDQFSVERPDGSNFTLKIRSTKLEDSAMYFCASRLPTGDSNNEQFFGPGTRLTVL.

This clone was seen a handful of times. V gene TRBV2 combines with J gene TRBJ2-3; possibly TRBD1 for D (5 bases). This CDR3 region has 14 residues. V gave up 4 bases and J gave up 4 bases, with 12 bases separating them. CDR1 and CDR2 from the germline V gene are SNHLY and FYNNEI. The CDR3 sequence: CASSVDRGPDTQYF. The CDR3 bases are TGTGCCAGCAGTGTAGATAGGGGTCCAGATACGCAGTATTTT.

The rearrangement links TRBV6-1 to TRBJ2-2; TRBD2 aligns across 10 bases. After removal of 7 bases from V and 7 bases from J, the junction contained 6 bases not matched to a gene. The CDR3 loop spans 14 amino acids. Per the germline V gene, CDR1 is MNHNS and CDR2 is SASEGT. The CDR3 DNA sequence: TGTGCCAGCACGAGCGGGAGGGAGAACGGGGAGCTGTTTTTT. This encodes CASTSGRENGELFF.

The CDR3 reads CASSPKWQNTEAFF. The CDR3 region has the DNA TGTGCCAGCTCACCCAAGTGGCAGAACACTGAAGCTTTCTTT. The genes are TRBV18 and TRBJ1-1; D is undetermined. V lost 3 bases and J lost 1, with 9 bases in between. The CDR3 has 14 amino acids. Per the germline V gene, CDR1 is KGHSH and CDR2 is LQKENI.

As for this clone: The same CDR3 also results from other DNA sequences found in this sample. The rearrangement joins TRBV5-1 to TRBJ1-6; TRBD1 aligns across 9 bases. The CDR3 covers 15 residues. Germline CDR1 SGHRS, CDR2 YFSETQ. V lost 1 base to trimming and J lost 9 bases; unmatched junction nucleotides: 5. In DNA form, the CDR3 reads TGCGCCAGCAGCTTGAGTGGGACAGGGCGTTCACCCCTCCACTTT. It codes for CASSLSGTGRSPLHF.

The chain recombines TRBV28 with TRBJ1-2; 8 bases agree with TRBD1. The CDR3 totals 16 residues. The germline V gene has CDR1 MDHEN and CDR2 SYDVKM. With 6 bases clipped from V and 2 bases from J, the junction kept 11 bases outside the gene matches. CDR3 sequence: CASSINPTGGNYGYTF. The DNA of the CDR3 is TGTGCCAGCAGCATAAACCCTACAGGGGGGAACTATGGCTACACCTTC.

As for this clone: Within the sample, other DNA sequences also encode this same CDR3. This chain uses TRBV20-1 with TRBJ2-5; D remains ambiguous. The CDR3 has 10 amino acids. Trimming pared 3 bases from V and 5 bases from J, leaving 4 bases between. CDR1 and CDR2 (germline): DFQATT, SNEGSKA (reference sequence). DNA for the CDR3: TGCAGTGCTAGTGCCGAGACCCAGTACTTC. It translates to CSASAETQYF.

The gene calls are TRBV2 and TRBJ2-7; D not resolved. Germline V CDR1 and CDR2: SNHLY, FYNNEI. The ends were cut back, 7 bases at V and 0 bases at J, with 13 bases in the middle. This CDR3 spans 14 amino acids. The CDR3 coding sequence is TGTGCCAGCATGACCCAGAGGAGCTCCTACGAGCAGTACTTC. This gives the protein CASMTQRSSYEQYF.

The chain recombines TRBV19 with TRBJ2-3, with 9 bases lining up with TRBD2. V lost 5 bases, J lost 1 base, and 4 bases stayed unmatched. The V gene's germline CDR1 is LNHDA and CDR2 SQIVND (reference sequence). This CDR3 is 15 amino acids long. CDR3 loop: CASSFSSGGTDTQYF. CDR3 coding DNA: TGTGCCAGTAGTTTTTCTAGCGGGGGCACAGATACGCAGTATTTT.

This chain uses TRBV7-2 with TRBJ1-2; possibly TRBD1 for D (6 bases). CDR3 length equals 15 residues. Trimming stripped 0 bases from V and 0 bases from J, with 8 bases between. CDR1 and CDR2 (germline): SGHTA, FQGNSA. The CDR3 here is CASSLAGGTNYGYTF. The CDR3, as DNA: TGTGCCAGCAGCTTAGCAGGGGGGACTAACTATGGCTACACCTTC.

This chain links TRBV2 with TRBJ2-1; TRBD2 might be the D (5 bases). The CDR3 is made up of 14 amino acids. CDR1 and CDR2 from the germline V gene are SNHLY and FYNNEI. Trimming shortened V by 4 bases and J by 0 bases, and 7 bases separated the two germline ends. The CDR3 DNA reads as TGTGCCAGCAGTGTAGGGAGCTCCTACAATGAGCAGTTCTTC. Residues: CASSVGSSYNEQFF.

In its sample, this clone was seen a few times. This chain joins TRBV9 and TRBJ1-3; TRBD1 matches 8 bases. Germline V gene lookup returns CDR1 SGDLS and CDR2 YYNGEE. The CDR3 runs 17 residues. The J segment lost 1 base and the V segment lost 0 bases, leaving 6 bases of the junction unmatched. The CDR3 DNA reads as TGTGCCAGCAGCGTAGACCTCAGGGGGCTTTCTGGAAACACCATATATTTT. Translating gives CASSVDLRGLSGNTIYF.

The CDR3 nucleotides read TGTGCCAGCAGTGAAGATTGGGGCACAGATACGCAGTATTTT. This encodes CASSEDWGTDTQYF. The V and J genes are TRBV2 and TRBJ2-3; D uncertain. Deletions cut 1 base from V and 1 base from J, with 6 bases between. Germline CDR1 and CDR2: SNHLY and FYNNEI. This CDR3 comprises 14 residues.